Sequencing of this T cell receptor (beta chain) was carried out in a study of CD8 T cells in Susac syndrome (dated by TCRdb to between 2018 and 2021). With respect to the entire study: The study used repertoire sequencing to test whether antigen drove CD8+ T cell activation and differentiation in Susac syndrome.

The CDR3 covers 15 residues, taking in both the cysteine and the phenylalanine. Only CDR3 DNA remains: 45 bases, in frame from the first base. V lost 1 base and J lost 2 bases, and the count of bases not matched to a germline gene is 5. Reading the germline V gene gives CDR1 SGHRS and CDR2 YFSETQ. RNA was extracted using the RNeasy kit, and about 0.45 to 1 microgram was reverse transcribed with random hexamers. TCR beta CDR3 regions were amplified with the immunoSEQ multiplex PCR assay covering 54 Vbeta and 13 Jbeta segments. PCR amplification bias was corrected by using a synthetic template baseline for primer optimization and computational correction. The authors' analysis ran thus. Reads were annotated to V, D and J genes per IMGT and analyzed with immunoSEQ Analyzer, keeping only productive sequences. Clonality was calculated as one minus the Shannon entropy normalized by log2 of the number of productive unique sequences. Public and private clones were assessed among the 100 most prevalent clones of each patient and control. Susac-specific clones were defined as absent from healthy and MS cohorts, 1052 published viral clones and other ImmuneACCESS disease sequences. The public sequencing data were trimmed at Q25 with fastp and processed into clonotypes with MiXCR by TCRdb, which kept only in-frame beta chains. Every distinct CDR3 protein forms one entry, paired with its most common genes and DNA. TCRdb, not the authors, supplied the V and J calls. The sample table lists about 150,000 distinct CDR3 sequences, approximately 93% of them with a count of one. Jointly, the top ten make up around 0.09% of the sample.

With respect to this clonotype: There is no known antigen for this receptor. No qualities accompany the bases; no much larger clone lies one base away.

Study-wide findings and limitations: The number of individuals in the TCR sequencing and HLA analysis was acknowledged as relatively small.

High-throughput TCR beta sequencing profiled peripheral blood CD8+ and CD4+ T cells from healthy donors, Susac syndrome patients and multiple sclerosis patients. Treatment-naive patients with stable or active relapsing-remitting disease fulfilling revised McDonald criteria were used as multiple sclerosis controls. Bulk CD8+ and CD4+ T cells were purified magnetically by negative isolation, whereas CD8+ TEMRA cells were enriched by FACS. Blood was drawn into EDTA tubes, processed within 24 hours, and PBMCs were isolated by density gradient centrifugation. PBMCs intended for TCR sequencing were cryopreserved in liquid nitrogen and thawed later in a water bath at 37 degrees C. Purity of sorted or isolated CD4+, CD8+ and CD8+ TEMRA cells was at least 90%.

Sequences were obtained from CD4+ T cells from PBMCs. The receptor chain draws on TRBV5-1 and TRBJ2-7, with TRBD1 matching 8 junction bases. The clonotype was recovered from a human donor with multiple sclerosis. The CDR3 protein is CASSLQQGVTYEQYF. The DNA sequence reads TGCGCCAGCAGCTTGCAACAGGGGGTAACCTACGAGCAGTACTTC.